These 30 T cell receptor beta chains were sequenced from one sample in a study of blood T cell repertoires in COVID-19. Here immunoSEQ multiplex PCR was the method, and the copy in TCRdb shows in-frame clones only, minus some. The sample shows about 210,000 clones, 65% to 90% of them seen only once. Sequencing used PBMCs or T cells enriched from blood (not recorded which). Source of these receptors: a woman between 50 and 59 years old with acute COVID-19.

This clone has ten or more counts. The V gene is TRBV28, the J gene TRBJ2-1, with D possibly TRBD2 on 7 matching bases. V was clipped by 4 bases and J by 7 bases, with 20 bases between them. From germline, CDR1 is MDHEN and CDR2 SYDVKM. The CDR3 covers 16 residues. The CDR3 coding sequence is TGTGCCAGCAGTTCCTCCACTGGGAAGGGGGGGAATGAGCAGTTCTTC. It codes for CASSSSTGKGGNEQFF. Variable domain in full (rest from reference TRBV28 and TRBJ2-1): DVKVTQSSRYLVKRTGEKVFLECVQDMDHENMFWYRQDPGLGLRLIYFSYDVKMKEKGDIPEGYSVSREKKERFSLILESASTNQTSMYLCASSSSTGKGGNEQFFGPGTRLTVL.

The chain employs TRBV11-3 and TRBJ2-1, with 7 bases aligning to TRBD2. Losses at the gene ends were 5 bases for V and 5 bases for J; bases not matched to a gene: 9. Per the germline V gene, CDR1 is SGHNT and CDR2 is YENEEA. This CDR3 contains 15 residues. CDR3 sequence reads: CASSPLGLADNEQFF. DNA of the CDR3: TGTGCCAGCAGCCCCCTGGGGCTAGCGGACAATGAGCAGTTCTTC.

The chain recombines TRBV7-9 with TRBJ1-1; D call uncertain. This CDR3 comprises 13 residues. V was shortened by 0 bases and J by 0 bases, with 2 bases between the two germline ends. Germline-derived CDR1 and CDR2 are SEHNR and FQNEAQ (reference sequence). In DNA form, the CDR3 reads TGTGCCAGCAGCTTAGCCATGAACACTGAAGCTTTCTTT. Amino acids: CASSLAMNTEAFF. The full variable domain, with the rest looked up from reference TRBV7-9 and TRBJ1-1, is DTGVSQNPRHKITKRGQNVTFRCDPISEHNRLYWYRQTLGQGPEFLTYFQNEAQLEKSRLLSDRFSAERPKGSFSTLEIQRTEQGDSAMYLCASSLAMNTEAFFGQGTRLTVV.

The CDR3, as DNA: TGTGCCAGCAGCACCCTGACAGGGGAAAGTGAAAAACTGTTTTTT. Translated: CASSTLTGESEKLFF. This chain connects TRBV7-9 to TRBJ1-4; 8 bases map to TRBD1. The CDR3 extends over 15 amino acids. Losses at the gene ends were 5 bases for V and 7 bases for J; bases not matched to a gene: 9. Germline V gives CDR1 SEHNR, CDR2 FQNEAQ (reference sequence).

The chain is built from TRBV24-1 and TRBJ2-7, with D unresolved. The CDR3 is 16 amino acids. Germline V gene sequence: CDR1 KGHDR, CDR2 SFDVKD. Trimming removed 3 bases at V and 6 bases at J, with 20 bases between. The CDR3 is CATSDPLKGIPGEQYF. For the CDR3, the DNA is TGTGCCACCAGTGATCCCCTCAAAGGTATACCGGGCGAGCAGTACTTC.

This clone came up a few times. The rearrangement links TRBV9 to TRBJ2-7, with 11 bases that match TRBD1. The CDR3 contains 15 residues. Trimming cost V 3 bases and J 5 bases; bases outside gene matches: 7. Germline assignment: CDR1 SGDLS and CDR2 YYNGEE. The CDR3 here is CASSATDRGRDEQYF. The CDR3 nucleotides are TGTGCCAGCAGCGCCACGGACAGGGGGCGCGACGAGCAGTACTTC.

The V and J genes are TRBV29-1 and TRBJ2-3; perhaps TRBD2 as D (5 bases). Trimming stripped 0 bases from V and 2 bases from J, with 6 bases between. In germline, CDR1 is SQVTM, CDR2 ANQGSEA. This CDR3 region has 13 residues. CDR3 region: CSVEDDYTDTQYF. The CDR3 DNA follows: TGCAGCGTTGAAGACGACTACACAGATACGCAGTATTTT.

This chain connects TRBV28 to TRBJ1-2; TRBD1 might be the D (5 bases). This CDR3 has 16 amino acids. V dropped 5 bases and J dropped 2 bases, with 18 bases sitting between them. Germline V gene sequence: CDR1 MDHEN, CDR2 SYDVKM. CDR3 sequence reads: CASSLFPDTGNYGYTF. As DNA, the CDR3 is TGTGCCAGCAGTCTCTTCCCGGACACGGGCAACTATGGCTACACCTTC.

The chain links TRBV12-3 or TRBV12-4 to TRBJ1-2, with unresolved D. V was trimmed by 3 bases and J by 2 bases, leaving 7 bases between them. The CDR3 is 13 residues long. The CDR3, as DNA: TGTGCCAGCAGTTTTATGCGGAACTATGGCTACACCTTC. This codes for CASSFMRNYGYTF.

The chain employs TRBV4-3 and TRBJ2-1; TRBD2 might be the D (5 bases). This CDR3 region has 13 residues. Trimming took off 0 bases at V and 12 bases at J, with 12 bases between the two ends. Germline values: CDR1 LGHNA, CDR2 YSLEER. The CDR3 loop is CASSQDPGFGQFF. CDR3 coding DNA: TGCGCCAGCAGCCAAGATCCGGGGTTTGGGCAGTTCTTC.

The chain employs TRBV24-1 and TRBJ2-1; tentatively, D is TRBD2 (6 bases). Per germline, CDR1 KGHDR and CDR2 SFDVKD. There are 12 residues in the CDR3. Trimming removed 8 bases from V and 10 bases from J, with 14 bases in between. The CDR3 sequence: CATTTSVGEQFF. The CDR3 DNA follows: TGTGCCACCACGACTAGTGTGGGAGAGCAGTTCTTC.

This clone has only one observation. This chain uses TRBV6-5 with TRBJ1-5; 8 bases line up with TRBD1. V shed 0 bases and J 6 bases; nucleotides not matched to a gene: 4. This CDR3 contains 15 residues. CDR1 is MNHEY and CDR2 is SVGAGI in the germline V gene. CDR3: CASSYSTGAGQPQHF. CDR3 in DNA: TGTGCCAGCAGTTACTCGACAGGGGCGGGTCAGCCCCAGCATTTT.

CDR3 protein: CASSHTSGRSRTQYF. CDR3 coding DNA: TGCGCCAGCAGTCATACTAGCGGGAGGTCACGTACGCAGTATTTT. V is TRBV23-1 and J is TRBJ2-3, with 12 bases that match TRBD2. TRBV23-1 is an ORF; its function is uncertain. CDR3 length: 15 residues. The junction had 6 bases not matched to a gene; V was cut back by 3 bases and J by 8 bases.

Only a few counts were recorded for this clone. The chain couples TRBV11-3 to TRBJ2-3, with TRBD1 as a possible D gene (6 bases). V was trimmed by 0 bases and J by 5 bases, leaving 12 bases between them. This CDR3 has 15 residues. Germline assignment: CDR1 SGHNT and CDR2 YENEEA. Here the CDR3 DNA reads TGTGCCAGCAGCTTAGATTTGGGGGCCTTAGATACGCAGTATTTT. Protein sequence: CASSLDLGALDTQYF. The full variable domain, in which reference TRBV11-3 and TRBJ2-3 provide the parts outside the CDR3, is EAGVVQSPRYKIIEKKQPVAFWCNPISGHNTLYWYLQNLGQGPELLIRYENEEAVDDSQLPKDRFSAERLKGVDSTLKIQPAELGDSAVYLCASSLDLGALDTQYFGPGTRLTVL.

The V and J genes are TRBV7-2 and TRBJ2-5; maybe TRBD1 (5 bases). V was shortened by 5 bases and J by 1 base, with 11 bases between the two germline ends. This CDR3 is 14 amino acids long. Germline V gene sequence: CDR1 SGHTA, CDR2 FQGNSA. CDR3 coding DNA: TGTGCCAGCAGCGCGACAGTAACCCAAGAGACCCAGTACTTC. It translates to CASSATVTQETQYF.

The V and J genes are TRBV5-5 and TRBJ1-2, with TRBD1 as a possible D gene (5 bases). The CDR3 spans 13 residues. The germline gives CDR1 SGHKS, CDR2 YYEKEE (reference sequence). The germline V and J ends were trimmed by 1 base and 6 bases, with 10 bases remaining between them. CDR3 nucleotide sequence: TGTGCCAGCAGCTTGCAGGGCACGGATGGCTACACCTTC. It specifies CASSLQGTDGYTF.

The chain links TRBV7-9 to TRBJ2-2; unclear D gene. The CDR3 is made up of 12 amino acids. Trimming stripped 6 bases from V and 2 bases from J, with 4 bases between. Germline V gives CDR1 SEHNR, CDR2 FQNEAQ (reference sequence). In DNA, the CDR3 is TGTGCCAGCAGTTATAACACCGGGGAGCTGTTTTTT. Its translation: CASSYNTGELFF.

In its sample, this clone was seen a few times. V usage is TRBV10-3 and J usage is TRBJ2-6, with 7 bases fitting TRBD2. Germline CDR1 ENHRY, CDR2 SYGVKD. The CDR3 loop spans 19 amino acids. The junction had 11 bases not matched to a gene; V was cut back by 2 bases and J by 1 base. The CDR3 sequence is CAISEPWEGSRSGANVLTF. As DNA, the CDR3 is TGTGCCATCAGTGAGCCCTGGGAGGGATCGAGGTCTGGGGCCAACGTCCTGACTTTC.

This chain links TRBV18 with TRBJ2-7; D call uncertain. CDR1 and CDR2 from the germline V gene are KGHSH and LQKENI. V shed 3 bases and J shed 4 bases, with 4 bases lying between them. This CDR3 is built from 11 residues. CDR3: CASSPEYEQYF. In DNA, the CDR3 is TGTGCCAGCTCACCGGAGTACGAGCAGTACTTC.

This chain uses TRBV28 with TRBJ2-7, with D possibly being TRBD1 (6 bases). The V and J ends lost 5 bases and 3 bases respectively, with 26 bases between them. Germline lookup yields CDR1 MDHEN and CDR2 SYDVKM. The CDR3 runs 18 residues. CDR3 sequence: CASSTLFYGAGDNYEQYF. CDR3 sequence (DNA): TGTGCCAGCAGTACACTTTTTTACGGGGCAGGGGACAACTACGAGCAGTACTTC.

Here the CDR3 reads CASSYTPGQAYNEQFF. DNA for the CDR3: TGTGCCAGCAGTTACACCCCGGGACAAGCCTACAATGAGCAGTTCTTC. The chain is built from TRBV6-2 or TRBV6-3 and TRBJ2-1; weak D call: TRBD1 (6 bases). This CDR3 has 16 amino acids. Germline-derived CDR1 and CDR2 are MNHEY and SVGEGT. V lost 2 bases and J 2 bases, leaving 13 bases between the germline ends.

Concerning this clone itself: This same CDR3 is encoded by further DNA sequences in the sample. V gene TRBV4-1 combines with J gene TRBJ2-7; 8 bases match TRBD1. CDR3 length: 15 residues. J was trimmed by 6 bases and V by 0 bases; bases with no gene match: 7. Germline loops: CDR1 MGHRA, CDR2 YSYEKL. CDR3 in amino acids: CASSQEGQGAREQYF. The CDR3 nucleotides read TGCGCCAGCAGCCAAGAAGGTCAGGGGGCCCGCGAGCAGTACTTC.

The chain links TRBV10-3 to TRBJ1-2, with 7 bases fitting TRBD1. CDR1 is ENHRY and CDR2 is SYGVKD in the germline V gene. This CDR3 is 15 amino acids long. The V gene end was trimmed by 0 bases and the J gene end by 5 bases; junction bases not matched to a gene: 6. CDR3 in DNA: TGTGCCATCAGTGAGTCGGAGGACAGGATATATGGCTACACCTTC. It encodes CAISESEDRIYGYTF.

The chain combines TRBV7-6 with TRBJ2-5, with D maybe TRBD2 (6 bases). Trimming left V 0 bases short and J 1 base short, with 9 bases between. The CDR3 runs 15 residues. Per germline, CDR1 SGHVS and CDR2 FNYEAQ. The CDR3 spells CASSLAGGTQETQYF. CDR3 DNA: TGTGCCAGCAGCTTAGCGGGGGGAACCCAAGAGACCCAGTACTTC.

V gene TRBV19 combines with J gene TRBJ2-3, with D possibly matching TRBD2 (5 bases). The ends were cut back, 7 bases at V and 0 bases at J, with 11 bases in the middle. CDR1 and CDR2 from the germline V gene are LNHDA and SQIVND (reference sequence). This CDR3 contains 14 residues. The CDR3 sequence is CASKRSVSTDTQYF. CDR3 in DNA: TGTGCCAGTAAGCGGAGTGTCAGCACAGATACGCAGTATTTT.

J is TRBJ2-2 and V is TRBV6-5, with D possibly matching TRBD2 (5 bases). Per germline, CDR1 MNHEY and CDR2 SVGAGI. The CDR3 totals 14 residues. Trimming took 3 bases from V and 4 from J, leaving 9 bases between them. The CDR3 here is CASSYGRGTGELFF. In nucleotides, the CDR3 is TGTGCCAGCAGTTATGGTCGGGGCACCGGGGAGCTGTTTTTT.

V and J are TRBV4-3 and TRBJ2-7, with D perhaps TRBD1 (6 bases). CDR3 length: 13 amino acids. The germline V gene encodes CDR1 LGHNA and CDR2 YSLEER. Between the trimmed V and J ends, which lost 0 bases and 4 bases, there was a span of 7 bases. The CDR3 DNA reads as TGCGCCAGCAGCCAAGAACAGGGTTACGAGCAGTACTTC. It translates to CASSQEQGYEQYF.

The V and J genes are TRBV21-1 and TRBJ2-2; no check of the table's D call, TRBD1, against the DNA was made. TRBV21-1 represents a pseudogene. This CDR3 region has 15 residues. CDR3 bases: TGTGCCAGCAGCTATTGGACAGGGAACACCGGGGAGCTGTTTTTT. Its translation: CASSYWTGNTGELFF.

This chain joins TRBV28 and TRBJ2-2; TRBD1 might be the D (6 bases). The CDR3 sequence is 15 residues long. Deletions cut 5 bases from V and 4 bases from J, with 14 bases between. The germline gives CDR1 MDHEN, CDR2 SYDVKM. The CDR3 here is CASSASTGRTGELFF. The CDR3 coding sequence is TGTGCCAGCAGTGCTTCCACAGGGCGCACCGGGGAGCTGTTTTTT. The variable domain in full, with the rest retrieved from reference TRBV28 and TRBJ2-2, is DVKVTQSSRYLVKRTGEKVFLECVQDMDHENMFWYRQDPGLGLRLIYFSYDVKMKEKGDIPEGYSVSREKKERFSLILESASTNQTSMYLCASSASTGRTGELFFGEGSRLTVL.

The chain employs TRBV24-1 and TRBJ2-1; 9 bases line up with TRBD2. With V trimmed by 4 bases and J by 0 bases, 12 bases remained unmatched. Germline V gene lookup returns CDR1 KGHDR and CDR2 SFDVKD. This CDR3 comprises 19 residues. The CDR3 is CATSESGRPFPSSYNEQFF. In DNA, the CDR3 is TGTGCCACCAGTGAAAGCGGGAGGCCCTTTCCGAGCTCCTACAATGAGCAGTTCTTC.